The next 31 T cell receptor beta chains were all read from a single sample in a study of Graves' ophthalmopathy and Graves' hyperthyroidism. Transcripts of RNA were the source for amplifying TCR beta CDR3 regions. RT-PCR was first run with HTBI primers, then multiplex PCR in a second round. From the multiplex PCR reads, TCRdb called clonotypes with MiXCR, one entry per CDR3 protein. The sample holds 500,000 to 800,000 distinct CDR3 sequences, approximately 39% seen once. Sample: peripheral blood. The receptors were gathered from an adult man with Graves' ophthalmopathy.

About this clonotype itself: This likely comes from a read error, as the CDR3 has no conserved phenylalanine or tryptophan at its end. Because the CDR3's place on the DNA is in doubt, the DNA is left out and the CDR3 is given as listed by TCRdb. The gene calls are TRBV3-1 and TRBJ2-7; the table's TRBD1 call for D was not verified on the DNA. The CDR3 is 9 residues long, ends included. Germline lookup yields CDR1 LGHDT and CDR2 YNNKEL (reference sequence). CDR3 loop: CASSQDGGR.

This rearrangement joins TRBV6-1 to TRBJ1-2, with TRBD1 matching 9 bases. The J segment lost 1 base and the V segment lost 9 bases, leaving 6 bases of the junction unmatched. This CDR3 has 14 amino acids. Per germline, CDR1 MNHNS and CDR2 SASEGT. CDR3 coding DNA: TGTGCCAGTATCGGGACAGGGAATAACTATGGCTACACCTTC. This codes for CASIGTGNNYGYTF.

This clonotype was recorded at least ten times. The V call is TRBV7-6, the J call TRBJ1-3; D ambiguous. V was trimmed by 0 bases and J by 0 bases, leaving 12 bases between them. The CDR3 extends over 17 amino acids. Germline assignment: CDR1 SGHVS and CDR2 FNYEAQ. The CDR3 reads CASSLAPGGSSGNTIYF. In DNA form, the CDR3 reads TGTGCCAGCAGCTTAGCGCCAGGAGGGAGCTCTGGAAACACCATATATTTT.

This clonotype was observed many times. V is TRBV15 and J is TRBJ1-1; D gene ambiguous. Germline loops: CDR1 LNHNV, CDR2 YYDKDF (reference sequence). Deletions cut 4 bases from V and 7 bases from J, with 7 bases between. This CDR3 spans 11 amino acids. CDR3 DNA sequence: TGTGCCACCAGCAATGGGTTTGAAGCTTTCTTT. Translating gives CATSNGFEAFF.

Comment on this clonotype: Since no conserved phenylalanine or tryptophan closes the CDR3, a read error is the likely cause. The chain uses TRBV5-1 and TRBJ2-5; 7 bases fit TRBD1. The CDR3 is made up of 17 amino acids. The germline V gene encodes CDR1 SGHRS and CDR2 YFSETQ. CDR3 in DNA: TGTGCCAGCAGCTTGCCCCCAGGGACAGAGGACAAGGAGACCCAGTACGTC. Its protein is CASSLPPGTEDKETQYV.

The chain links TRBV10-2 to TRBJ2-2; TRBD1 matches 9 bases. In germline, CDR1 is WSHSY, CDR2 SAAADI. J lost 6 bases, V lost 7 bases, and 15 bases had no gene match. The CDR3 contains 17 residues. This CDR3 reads CASNHPTPGQGPGELFF. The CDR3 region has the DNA TGCGCCAGCAATCATCCTACTCCGGGACAGGGCCCCGGGGAGCTGTTTTTT.

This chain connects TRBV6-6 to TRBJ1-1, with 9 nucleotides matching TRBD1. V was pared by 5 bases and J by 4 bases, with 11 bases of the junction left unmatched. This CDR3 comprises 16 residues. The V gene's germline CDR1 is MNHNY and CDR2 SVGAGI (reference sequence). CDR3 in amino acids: CASSETGTGTLTEAFF. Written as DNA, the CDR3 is TGTGCCAGCAGTGAGACCGGGACAGGGACGCTCACTGAAGCTTTCTTT.

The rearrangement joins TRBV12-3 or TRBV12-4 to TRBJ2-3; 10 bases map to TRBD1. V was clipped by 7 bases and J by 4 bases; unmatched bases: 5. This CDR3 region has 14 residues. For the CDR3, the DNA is TGTGCCAGCATCGGGACAGGGGTTCCAGATACGCAGTATTTT. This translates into CASIGTGVPDTQYF.

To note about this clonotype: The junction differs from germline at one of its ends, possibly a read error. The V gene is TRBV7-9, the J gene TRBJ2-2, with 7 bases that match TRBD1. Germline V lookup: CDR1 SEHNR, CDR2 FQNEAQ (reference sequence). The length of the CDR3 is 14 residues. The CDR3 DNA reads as TGCGCCAGCAATAAGGGGGCGCCCACCGGGGAGCTGTTTTTT. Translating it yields CASNKGAPTGELFF.

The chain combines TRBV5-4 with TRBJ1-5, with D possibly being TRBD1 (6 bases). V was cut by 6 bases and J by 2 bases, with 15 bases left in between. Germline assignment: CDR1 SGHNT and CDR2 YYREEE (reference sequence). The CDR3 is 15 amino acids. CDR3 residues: CASTRRGYGNQPQHF. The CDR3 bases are TGTGCCAGCACCCGAAGGGGGTACGGCAATCAGCCCCAGCATTTT. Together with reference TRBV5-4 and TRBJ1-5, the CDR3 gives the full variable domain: ETGVTQSPTHLIKTRGQQVTLRCSSQSGHNTVSWYQQALGQGPQFIFQYYREEENGRGNFPPRFSGLQFPNYSSELNVNALELDDSALYLCASTRRGYGNQPQHFGDGTRLSIL.

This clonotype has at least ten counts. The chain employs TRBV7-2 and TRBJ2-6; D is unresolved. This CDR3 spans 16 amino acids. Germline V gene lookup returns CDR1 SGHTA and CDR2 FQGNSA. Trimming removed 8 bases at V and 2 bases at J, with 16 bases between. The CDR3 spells CASLYPPLTGANVLTF. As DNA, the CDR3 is TGTGCCAGCCTTTACCCCCCCTTGACTGGGGCCAACGTCCTGACTTTC.

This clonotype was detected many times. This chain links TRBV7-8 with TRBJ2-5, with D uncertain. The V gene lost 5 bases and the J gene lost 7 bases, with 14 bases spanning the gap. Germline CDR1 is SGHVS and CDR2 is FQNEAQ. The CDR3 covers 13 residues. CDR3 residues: CASSPQALWTQYF. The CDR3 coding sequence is TGTGCCAGCAGCCCCCAGGCCCTCTGGACCCAGTACTTC.

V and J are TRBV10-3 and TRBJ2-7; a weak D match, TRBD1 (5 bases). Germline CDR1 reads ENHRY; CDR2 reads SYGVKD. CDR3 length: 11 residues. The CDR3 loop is CASLTGLEQYF. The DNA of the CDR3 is TGTGCTTCCCTTACAGGCTTGGAGCAGTACTTC.

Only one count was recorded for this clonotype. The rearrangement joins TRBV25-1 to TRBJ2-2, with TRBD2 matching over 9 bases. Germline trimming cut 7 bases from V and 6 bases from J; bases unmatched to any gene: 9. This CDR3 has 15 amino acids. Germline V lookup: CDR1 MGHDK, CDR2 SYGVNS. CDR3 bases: TGTGCCAGCACCTCAATAGCGGGAGTTGCCGGGGAGCTGTTTTTT. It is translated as CASTSIAGVAGELFF.

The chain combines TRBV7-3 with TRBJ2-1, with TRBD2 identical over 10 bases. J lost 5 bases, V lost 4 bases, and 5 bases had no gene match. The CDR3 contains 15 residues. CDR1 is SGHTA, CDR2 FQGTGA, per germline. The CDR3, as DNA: TGTGCCAGCAGCTCGGGACTAGCGACCAACAATGAGCAGTTCTTC. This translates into CASSSGLATNNEQFF.

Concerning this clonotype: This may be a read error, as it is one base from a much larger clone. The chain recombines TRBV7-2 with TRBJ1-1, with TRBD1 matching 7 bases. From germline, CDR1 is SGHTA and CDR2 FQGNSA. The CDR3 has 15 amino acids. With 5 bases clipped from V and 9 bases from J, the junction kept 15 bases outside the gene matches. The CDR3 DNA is TGTGCCAGCAGCCGAAGAGGGGACAGAGACGTAAAAGCTTTCTTT. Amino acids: CASSRRGDRDVKAFF.

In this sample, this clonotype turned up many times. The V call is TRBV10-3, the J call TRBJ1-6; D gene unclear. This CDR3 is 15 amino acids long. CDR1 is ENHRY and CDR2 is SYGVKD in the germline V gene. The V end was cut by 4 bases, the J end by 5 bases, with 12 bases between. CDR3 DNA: TGTGCCATCAGTGCACTGGGCACGGATAATTCACCCCTCCACTTT. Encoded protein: CAISALGTDNSPLHF.

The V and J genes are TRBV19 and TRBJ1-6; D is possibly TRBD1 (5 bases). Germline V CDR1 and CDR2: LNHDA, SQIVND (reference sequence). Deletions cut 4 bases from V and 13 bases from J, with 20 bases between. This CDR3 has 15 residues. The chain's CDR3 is CASSTYKRGSQPLHF. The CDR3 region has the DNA TGTGCCAGTAGTACATACAAACGGGGGTCTCAGCCCCTCCACTTT.

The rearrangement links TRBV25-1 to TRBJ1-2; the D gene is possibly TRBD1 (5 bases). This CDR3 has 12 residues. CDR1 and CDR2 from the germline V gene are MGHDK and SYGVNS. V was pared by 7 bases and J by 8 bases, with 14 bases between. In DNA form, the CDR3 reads TGTGCCAGCACTCAGGGACTTAGGGGCTACACCTTC. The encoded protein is CASTQGLRGYTF.

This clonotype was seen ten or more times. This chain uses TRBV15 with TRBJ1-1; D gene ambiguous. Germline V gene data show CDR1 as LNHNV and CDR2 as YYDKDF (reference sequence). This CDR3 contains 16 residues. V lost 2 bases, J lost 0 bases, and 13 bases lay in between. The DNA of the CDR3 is TGTGCCACCAGCAGACCCCGTGGAGTCGTGAACACTGAAGCTTTCTTT. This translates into CATSRPRGVVNTEAFF.

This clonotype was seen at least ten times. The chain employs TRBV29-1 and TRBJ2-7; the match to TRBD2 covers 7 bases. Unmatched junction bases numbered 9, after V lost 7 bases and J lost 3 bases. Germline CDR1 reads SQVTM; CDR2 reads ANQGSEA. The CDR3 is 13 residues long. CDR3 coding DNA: TGCAGCGCAACGGGGCCTAGCGGCTACGAGCAGTACTTC. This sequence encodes CSATGPSGYEQYF.

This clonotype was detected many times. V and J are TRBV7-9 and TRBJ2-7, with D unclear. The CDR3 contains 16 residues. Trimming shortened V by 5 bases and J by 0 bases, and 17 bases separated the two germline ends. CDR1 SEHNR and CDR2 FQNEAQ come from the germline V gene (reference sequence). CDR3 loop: CASSDWVLGASYEQYF. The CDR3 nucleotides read TGTGCCAGCAGCGACTGGGTGTTAGGAGCCTCCTACGAGCAGTACTTC.

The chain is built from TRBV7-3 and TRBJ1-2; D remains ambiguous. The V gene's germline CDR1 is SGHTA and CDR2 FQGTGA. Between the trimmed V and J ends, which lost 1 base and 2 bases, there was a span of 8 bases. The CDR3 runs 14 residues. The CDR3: CASSLMVQNYGYTF. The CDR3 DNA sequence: TGTGCCAGCAGCTTAATGGTCCAAAACTATGGCTACACCTTC.

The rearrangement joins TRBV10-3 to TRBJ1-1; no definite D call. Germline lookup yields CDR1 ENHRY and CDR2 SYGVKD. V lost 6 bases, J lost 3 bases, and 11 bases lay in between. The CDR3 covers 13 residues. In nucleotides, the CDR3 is TGTGCCATCAGAGGGCAGACCTACACTGAAGCTTTCTTT. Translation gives CAIRGQTYTEAFF.

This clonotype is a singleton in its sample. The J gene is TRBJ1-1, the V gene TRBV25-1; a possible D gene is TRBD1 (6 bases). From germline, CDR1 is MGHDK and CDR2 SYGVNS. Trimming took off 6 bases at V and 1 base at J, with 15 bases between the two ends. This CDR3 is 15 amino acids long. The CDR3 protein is CASRTADRENTEAFF. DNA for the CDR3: TGTGCCAGCAGGACTGCGGACAGAGAGAACACTGAAGCTTTCTTT. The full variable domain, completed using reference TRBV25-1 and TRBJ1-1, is EADIYQTPRYLVIGTGKKITLECSQTMGHDKMYWYQQDPGMELHLIHYSYGVNSTEKGDLSSESTVSRIRTEHFPLTLESARPSHTSQYLCASRTADRENTEAFFGQGTRLTVV.

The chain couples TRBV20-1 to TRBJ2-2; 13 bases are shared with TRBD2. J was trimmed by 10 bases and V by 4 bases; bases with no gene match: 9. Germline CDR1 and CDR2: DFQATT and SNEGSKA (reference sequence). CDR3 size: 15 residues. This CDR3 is CSATHQTSGGAELFF. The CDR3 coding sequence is TGCAGTGCTACACACCAAACTAGCGGGGGGGCGGAGCTGTTTTTT.

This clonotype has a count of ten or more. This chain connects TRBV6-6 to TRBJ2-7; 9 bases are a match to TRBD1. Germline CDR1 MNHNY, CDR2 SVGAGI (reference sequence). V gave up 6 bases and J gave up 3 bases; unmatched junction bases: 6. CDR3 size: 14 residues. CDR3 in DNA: TGTGCCAGCAGATCGTCGGGACAGGGCTACGAGCAGTACTTC. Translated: CASRSSGQGYEQYF.

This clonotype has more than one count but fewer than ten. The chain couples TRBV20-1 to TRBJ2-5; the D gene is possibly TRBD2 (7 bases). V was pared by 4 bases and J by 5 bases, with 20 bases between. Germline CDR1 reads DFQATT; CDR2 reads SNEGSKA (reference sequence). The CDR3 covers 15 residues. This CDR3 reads CSANPPGGLSETQYF. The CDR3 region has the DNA TGCAGTGCTAATCCCCCCGGGGGGCTCAGCGAGACCCAGTACTTC.

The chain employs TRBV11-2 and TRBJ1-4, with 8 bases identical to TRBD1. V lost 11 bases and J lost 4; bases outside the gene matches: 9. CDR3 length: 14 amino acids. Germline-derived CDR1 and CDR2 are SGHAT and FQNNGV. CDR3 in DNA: TGTGCCTGGAGTGGACAGGGAGTTAATGAAAAACTGTTTTTT. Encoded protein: CAWSGQGVNEKLFF.

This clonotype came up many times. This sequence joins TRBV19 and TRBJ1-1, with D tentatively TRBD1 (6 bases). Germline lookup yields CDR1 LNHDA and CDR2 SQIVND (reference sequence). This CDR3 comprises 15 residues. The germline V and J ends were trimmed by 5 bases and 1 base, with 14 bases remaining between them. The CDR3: CASSSADRRNTEAFF. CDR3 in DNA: TGTGCCAGTAGTTCCGCGGACAGACGGAACACTGAAGCTTTCTTT.

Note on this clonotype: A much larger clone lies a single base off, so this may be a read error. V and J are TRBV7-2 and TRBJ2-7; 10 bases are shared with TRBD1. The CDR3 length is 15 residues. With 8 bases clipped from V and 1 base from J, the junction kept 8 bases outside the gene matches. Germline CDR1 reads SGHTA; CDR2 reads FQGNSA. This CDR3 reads CASGPGTGVSYEQYF. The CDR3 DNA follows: TGTGCCAGCGGCCCCGGGACAGGGGTTTCCTACGAGCAGTACTTC.